Following are 15 T cell receptor beta chains from one sample sequenced in a study of metastatic and nonmetastatic thyroid tumors. From the PCR reads, TCRdb re-called clones with MiXCR. The sample contains tens of thousands of clones, around 12% of which appear only once. Until they underwent thyroid surgery, no patient had received any treatment. The specimen was blood. All receptors derive from a female donor with papillary thyroid cancer or a benign thyroid nodule (not recorded which). Some clones in this sample may be carry-over from other donors' samples.

A word on this clone: This could be a read error, since a much larger clone is one nucleotide away. The chain carries TRBV19 and TRBJ1-4; 8 nucleotides agree with TRBD1. The CDR3 length is 17 residues. Germline values: CDR1 LNHDA, CDR2 SQIVND (reference sequence). The CDR3 nucleotides read TGTGCAACTAGTCTATTCCAGGGGGCAGAGGGTAATGAAAAAATGTTTTTT. Its translation: CATSLFQGAEGNEKMFF.

This clone was observed at least ten times. V is TRBV5-1 and J is TRBJ1-5; 7 bases are shared with TRBD1. Germline V gene data show CDR1 as SGHRS and CDR2 as YFSETQ. The CDR3 totals 14 residues. The V and J ends lost 4 bases and 3 bases, in that order; junction bases with no gene match: 4. CDR3 region: CASSQDRVNQPQHF. As DNA, the CDR3 is TGCGCCAGCAGCCAAGACAGGGTCAATCAGCCCCAGCATTTT.

This clone came up many times. The V call is TRBV18, the J call TRBJ2-5; TRBD2 agrees at 10 bases. CDR3 length: 16 amino acids. From germline, CDR1 is KGHSH and CDR2 LQKENI. With 5 bases clipped from V and 2 bases from J, the junction kept 8 bases outside the gene matches. The CDR3 nucleotides read TGTGCCAGCTCATCCAAACTAGCGGGGTCTCAAGAGACCCAGTACTTC. The encoded protein is CASSSKLAGSQETQYF.

This clone occurred many times. The rearrangement uses TRBV9 and TRBJ1-3; 7 nucleotides align to TRBD1. The CDR3 is 17 residues long. Germline loops: CDR1 SGDLS, CDR2 YYNGEE. The V gene end was trimmed by 2 bases and the J gene end by 2 bases; junction bases not matched to a gene: 10. CDR3 nucleotides: TGTGCCAGCAGCGTGAGAGAGTATCAGGGGGCTGGAAACACCATATATTTT. Its protein is CASSVREYQGAGNTIYF.

In this sample, this clone turned up many times. V is TRBV5-1 and J is TRBJ1-5, with a tentative D call TRBD1 (6 bases). V lost 2 bases and J lost 7, with 13 bases in between. CDR3 length: 14 residues. In germline, CDR1 is SGHRS, CDR2 YFSETQ. The CDR3 DNA follows: TGCGCCAGCAGCTTTTGGCCAGGGGAACAGCCCCAGCATTTT. Translation: CASSFWPGEQPQHF.

This clone is labeled medium-sized. The chain has TRBV27 and TRBJ2-7, with TRBD1 matching over 9 bases. This CDR3 is 12 amino acids long. Trimming cost V 5 bases and J 5 bases; bases outside gene matches: 1. The germline V gene has CDR1 MNHEY and CDR2 SMNVEV (reference sequence). CDR3 bases: TGTGCCAGCAGTGGGACAGGGAACGAGCAGTACTTC. Protein: CASSGTGNEQYF.

This clone was found a few times. The junction departs from germline at one end; a sequencing error may be responsible. The V and J genes are TRBV6-2 or TRBV6-3 and TRBJ2-7; no clear D. Germline lookup yields CDR1 MNHEY and CDR2 SVGEGT. CDR3 length equals 11 residues. CDR3 in DNA: TGCGCCAGAAGTAACTCCCTGGAGCAGTACTTC. It encodes CARSNSLEQYF.

This clone was detected many times. CDR3 nucleotides: TGTGCCAGCAGCGCGGGTGGACTGCTAAGCCATGGCTACACCTTC. This encodes CASSAGGLLSHGYTF. This rearrangement joins TRBV6-1 to TRBJ1-2; the D is unclear. Trimming took 6 bases from V and 6 from J, leaving 20 bases between them. This CDR3 has 15 residues. The germline gives CDR1 MNHNS, CDR2 SASEGT.

This clone ranks as medium-sized (0.01 to 0.1%). The gene calls are TRBV28 and TRBJ2-7, with TRBD2 identical over 10 bases. Germline CDR1 MDHEN, CDR2 SYDVKM. CDR3 length: 16 amino acids. Trimming removed 5 bases from V and 2 bases from J; junction bases left unmatched: 9. The CDR3 DNA is TGTGCCAGCAGTCCCTATTTACTAGCGGGACCCTACGAGCAGTACTTC. Translating it yields CASSPYLLAGPYEQYF.

Many counts were recorded for this clone. The CDR3 DNA reads as TGCGCCAGCAGCCAAGGGCTAGCGGGGTCCTACGAGCAGTACTTC. Amino acids: CASSQGLAGSYEQYF. This rearrangement joins TRBV4-1 to TRBJ2-7, with 9 bases matching TRBD2. CDR3 length: 15 residues. From germline, CDR1 is MGHRA and CDR2 YSYEKL. J lost 1 base, V lost 1 base, and 2 bases had no gene match.

This clone came up many times. The gene calls are TRBV24-1 and TRBJ2-3; either TRBD1 or TRBD2 may supply D (5 bases each). This CDR3 comprises 16 residues. CDR1 and CDR2 (germline): KGHDR, SFDVKD. The V end was cut by 6 bases, the J end by 0 bases, with 15 bases between. The CDR3 region is CATSHGPRDSTDTQYF. CDR3 bases: TGTGCCACCAGTCACGGCCCCCGGGACAGCACAGATACGCAGTATTTT.

The table lists this clone with many counts. The chain couples TRBV27 to TRBJ2-7; D gene uncertain. This CDR3 has 10 amino acids. Trimming took off 2 bases at V and 6 bases at J, with 2 bases between the two ends. Looked up from germline, CDR1 is MNHEY and CDR2 is SMNVEV (reference sequence). The CDR3 sequence is CASSLGEQYF. The CDR3 DNA sequence: TGTGCCAGCAGTTTAGGCGAGCAGTACTTC.

Relative to its sample, this clone is medium-sized. The V and J genes are TRBV12-3 or TRBV12-4 and TRBJ2-7; no firm D call. V dropped 7 bases and J dropped 0 bases, with 16 bases sitting between them. The CDR3 contains 15 residues. CDR3 amino acids: CASTLYAPSSYEQYF. The CDR3 nucleotides are TGTGCCAGCACCCTCTACGCCCCGAGCTCCTACGAGCAGTACTTC.

Ten or more counts support this clone. The genes are TRBV19 and TRBJ1-1, with 9 bases matching TRBD1. J gave up 0 bases and V 6 bases, and 8 bases lay outside the gene matches. Germline V lookup: CDR1 LNHDA, CDR2 SQIVND (reference sequence). The CDR3 is 16 residues long. The CDR3, as DNA: TGTGCCAGTAGCCCTCGGGGGGACAGGGTGAACACTGAAGCTTTCTTT. Its translation: CASSPRGDRVNTEAFF.

This clone has a count of ten or more. CDR3 sequence (DNA): TGCAGCGTTAGGACGAGGGGACTTACTGAAGCTTTCTTT. Its translation: CSVRTRGLTEAFF. This chain uses TRBV29-1 with TRBJ1-1; a possible D gene is TRBD1 (5 bases). The CDR3 length is 13 residues. CDR1 and CDR2 (germline): SQVTM, ANQGSEA. The V end lost 5 bases, the J end lost 5 bases, and 15 bases lay between the germline ends. The complete variable domain, with remaining parts taken from reference TRBV29-1 and TRBJ1-1, reads SAVISQKPSRDICQRGTSLTIQCQVDSQVTMMFWYRQQPGQSLTLIATANQGSEATYESGFVIDKFPISRPNLTFSTLTVSNMSPEDSSIYLCSVRTRGLTEAFFGQGTRLTVV.